This passage covers 12 T cell receptor beta chains from one sample sequenced in a study of OX40 agonist ivuxolimab in advanced cancers. Profiled with immunoSEQ multiplex PCR; TCRdb holds only in-frame clones, not every one. This sample has over 65,000 clones, with 85% to 90% found just once. Sequenced here: CD4+ or CD8+ T cells sorted from blood, sampled in a trial of the OX40 agonist ivuxolimab. The receptors were sampled from an adult with an advanced solid tumor such as melanoma, head and neck, liver or kidney cancer.

The chain links TRBV15 to TRBJ1-6, with 7 positions matching TRBD1. CDR3 length: 17 amino acids. CDR1 is LNHNV, CDR2 YYDKDF, per germline (reference sequence). V lost 5 bases, J lost 0 bases, and 7 bases stayed unmatched. CDR3 sequence reads: CATSPRDRSSYNSPLHF. As DNA, the CDR3 is TGTGCCACCAGCCCACGGGACAGAAGCTCCTATAATTCACCCCTCCACTTT.

This chain links TRBV15 with TRBJ1-1; weak D call: TRBD1 (6 bases). The CDR3 loop spans 17 amino acids. From germline, CDR1 is LNHNV and CDR2 YYDKDF (reference sequence). V was shortened by 1 base and J by 6 bases, with 21 bases between the two germline ends. The CDR3 sequence: CATSRVWLGGRGAEAFF. CDR3 in DNA: TGTGCCACCAGCAGAGTCTGGCTAGGGGGGCGCGGGGCTGAAGCTTTCTTT.

This clone is labeled medium-sized. J is TRBJ2-7 and V is TRBV10-3, with D perhaps matching TRBD2 (5 bases). V was clipped by 3 bases and J by 5 bases, with 8 bases between them. Germline CDR1 ENHRY, CDR2 SYGVKD. The CDR3 length is 12 residues. The CDR3 protein is CAISDLGDEQYF. CDR3 DNA: TGTGCCATCAGTGATCTCGGGGACGAGCAGTACTTC.

The V gene is TRBV5-5, the J gene TRBJ2-7, with 8 bases lining up with TRBD2. The CDR3 length is 17 residues. CDR1 SGHKS and CDR2 YYEKEE come from the germline V gene (reference sequence). V was pared by 0 bases and J by 6 bases, with 14 bases of the junction left unmatched. CDR3 in DNA: TGTGCCAGCAGCTTGGGGGGACTAGGATTCGGGAGTCGCGAGCAGTACTTC. Translating gives CASSLGGLGFGSREQYF.

The rearrangement joins TRBV7-8 to TRBJ1-4; D not resolved. The V and J ends lost 5 bases and 0 bases respectively, with 7 bases between them. Germline lookup yields CDR1 SGHVS and CDR2 FQNEAQ. This CDR3 is 14 amino acids long. The CDR3 spells CASSPLPTNEKLFF. CDR3 DNA sequence: TGTGCCAGCAGCCCCCTCCCAACTAATGAAAAACTGTTTTTT.

V is TRBV4-2 and J is TRBJ1-2; D is unresolved. Germline CDR1 LGHNA, CDR2 YNFKEQ. Trimming stripped 1 base from V and 8 bases from J, with 17 bases between. This CDR3 comprises 15 residues. CDR3 amino acids: CASSQGSDVGDGYTF. CDR3 DNA: TGTGCCAGCAGCCAAGGGTCGGACGTCGGTGACGGCTACACCTTC.

The V call is TRBV30, the J call TRBJ1-5; D ambiguous. Germline V gives CDR1 GTSNPN, CDR2 SVGIG (reference sequence). The ends were cut back, 0 bases at V and 4 bases at J, with 10 bases in the middle. This CDR3 comprises 14 residues. The DNA for the CDR3 is TGTGCCTGGAGTGTATTGGCTGTAAATCAGCCCCAGCATTTT. Translating it yields CAWSVLAVNQPQHF.

This chain joins TRBV27 and TRBJ2-2; no reliable D call. Germline V CDR1 and CDR2: MNHEY, SMNVEV (reference sequence). V dropped 0 bases and J dropped 7 bases, with 12 bases sitting between them. The CDR3 length is 15 residues. The CDR3 nucleotides read TGTGCCAGCAGTTTATCGCCTAAAGGCGGCGGGGAGCTGTTTTTT. It is translated as CASSLSPKGGGELFF.

The chain joins TRBV14 to TRBJ2-2; TRBD1 agrees at 7 bases. The J segment lost 4 bases and the V segment lost 4 bases, leaving 6 bases of the junction unmatched. The CDR3 is 15 residues long. Germline V gene sequence: CDR1 SGHDN, CDR2 FVKESK. CDR3 DNA: TGTGCCAGCAGCCGATACAGGGGTAGCACCGGGGAGCTGTTTTTT. Translation gives CASSRYRGSTGELFF.

The J gene is TRBJ2-5, the V gene TRBV7-8; 8 bases line up with TRBD2. The CDR3 is 15 amino acids. V shed 0 bases, J shed 2 bases, and the junction held 2 bases outside the gene matches. Per the germline V gene, CDR1 is SGHVS and CDR2 is FQNEAQ. The CDR3 nucleotides read TGTGCCAGCAGCTTAGCTAGCGGGACGCAAGAGACCCAGTACTTC. Translated, it gives CASSLASGTQETQYF.

The genes are TRBV4-3 and TRBJ2-1; 11 bases align to TRBD2. The CDR3 runs to 14 residues. The trim removed 2 bases at V and 12 bases at J, leaving 6 bases unmatched. Germline lookup yields CDR1 LGHNA and CDR2 YSLEER. This chain's CDR3 is CASSQILAGAPQFF. The CDR3 bases are TGCGCCAGCAGCCAAATACTAGCGGGAGCACCGCAGTTCTTC.

This clone was observed at least ten times. The chain is built from TRBV5-6 and TRBJ2-7; D ambiguous. V gave up 0 bases and J gave up 5 bases, with 6 bases separating them. The length of the CDR3 is 12 residues. Germline V lookup: CDR1 SGHDT, CDR2 YYEEEE. The DNA of the CDR3 is TGTGCCAGCAGCTTGGTTGGAGACGAGCAGTACTTC. Its protein is CASSLVGDEQYF.